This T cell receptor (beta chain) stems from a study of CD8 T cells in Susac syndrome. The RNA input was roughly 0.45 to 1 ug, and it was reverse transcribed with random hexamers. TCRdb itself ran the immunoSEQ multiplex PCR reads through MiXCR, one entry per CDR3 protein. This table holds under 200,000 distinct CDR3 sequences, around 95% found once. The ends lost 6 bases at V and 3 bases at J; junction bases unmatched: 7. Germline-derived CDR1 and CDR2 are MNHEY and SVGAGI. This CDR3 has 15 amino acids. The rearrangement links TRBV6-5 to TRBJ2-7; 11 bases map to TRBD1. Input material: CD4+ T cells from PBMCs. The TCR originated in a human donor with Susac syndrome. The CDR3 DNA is TGTGCCAGCAGGATTTATGGGACAGGGGGCTACGAGCAGTACTTC. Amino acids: CASRIYGTGGYEQYF.